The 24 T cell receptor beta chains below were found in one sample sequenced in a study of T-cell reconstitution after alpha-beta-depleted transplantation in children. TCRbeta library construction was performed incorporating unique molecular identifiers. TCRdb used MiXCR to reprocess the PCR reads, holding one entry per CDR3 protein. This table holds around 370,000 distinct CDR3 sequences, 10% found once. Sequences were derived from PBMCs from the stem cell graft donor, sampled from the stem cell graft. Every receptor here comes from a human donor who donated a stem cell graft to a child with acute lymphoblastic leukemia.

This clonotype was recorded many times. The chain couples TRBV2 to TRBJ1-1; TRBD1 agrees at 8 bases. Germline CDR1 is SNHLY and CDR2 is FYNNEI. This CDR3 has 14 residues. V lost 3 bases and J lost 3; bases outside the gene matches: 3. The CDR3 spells CASSDGTGYTEAFF. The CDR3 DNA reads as TGTGCCAGCAGTGATGGGACAGGCTACACTGAAGCTTTCTTT.

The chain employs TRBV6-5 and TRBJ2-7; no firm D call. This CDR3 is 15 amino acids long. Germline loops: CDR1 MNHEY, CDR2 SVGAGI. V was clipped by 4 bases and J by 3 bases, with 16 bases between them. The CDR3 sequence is CASSSSDGWDYEQYF. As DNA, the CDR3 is TGTGCCAGCAGTTCCTCGGACGGTTGGGACTACGAGCAGTACTTC.

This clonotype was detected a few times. CDR3 protein: CASSFILAGSNTGELFF. The CDR3 DNA sequence: TGTGCCAGCAGTTTTATCCTCGCGGGCTCGAACACCGGGGAGCTGTTTTTT. The chain has TRBV28 and TRBJ2-2, with D maybe TRBD2 (5 bases). The CDR3 has 17 residues. The germline V gene has CDR1 MDHEN and CDR2 SYDVKM. Deletions cut 3 bases from V and 0 bases from J, with 14 bases between.

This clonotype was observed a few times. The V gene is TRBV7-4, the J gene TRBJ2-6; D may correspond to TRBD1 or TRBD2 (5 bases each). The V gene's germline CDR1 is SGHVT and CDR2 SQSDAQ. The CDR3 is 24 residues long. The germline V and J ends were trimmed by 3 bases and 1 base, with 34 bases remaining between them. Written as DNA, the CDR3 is TGTGCCAGCAGCTTCATAGTTCCCAGGGACCTCATGGTGGGTAGTCGGTCTGGGGCCAACGTCCTGACTTTC. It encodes CASSFIVPRDLMVGSRSGANVLTF. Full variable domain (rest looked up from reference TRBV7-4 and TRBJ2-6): GAGVSQSPRYKVAKRGRDVALRCDSISGHVTLYWYRQTLGQGSEVLTYSQSDAQRDKSGRPSGRFSAERPERSVSTLKIQRTEQGDSAVYLCASSFIVPRDLMVGSRSGANVLTFGAGSRLTVL.

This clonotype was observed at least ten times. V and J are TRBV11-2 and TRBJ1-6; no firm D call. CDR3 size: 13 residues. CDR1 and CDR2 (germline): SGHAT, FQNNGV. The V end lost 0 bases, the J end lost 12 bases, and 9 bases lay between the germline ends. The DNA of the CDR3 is TGTGCCAGCAGCTTAGATCGGGCCAGACCCCTCCACTTT. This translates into CASSLDRARPLHF.

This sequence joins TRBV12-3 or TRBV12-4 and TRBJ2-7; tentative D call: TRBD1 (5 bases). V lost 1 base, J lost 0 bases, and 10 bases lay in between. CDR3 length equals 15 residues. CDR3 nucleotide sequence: TGTGCCAGCAGTTTAGGGGCAGGGAACTCCTACGAGCAGTACTTC. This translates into CASSLGAGNSYEQYF.

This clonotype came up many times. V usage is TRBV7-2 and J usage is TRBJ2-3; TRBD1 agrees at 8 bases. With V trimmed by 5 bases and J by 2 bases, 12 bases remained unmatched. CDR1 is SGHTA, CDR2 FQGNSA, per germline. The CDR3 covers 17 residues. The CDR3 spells CASSPTFSGGLTDTQYF. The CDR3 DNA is TGTGCCAGCAGCCCAACATTCTCAGGGGGCCTCACAGATACGCAGTATTTT.

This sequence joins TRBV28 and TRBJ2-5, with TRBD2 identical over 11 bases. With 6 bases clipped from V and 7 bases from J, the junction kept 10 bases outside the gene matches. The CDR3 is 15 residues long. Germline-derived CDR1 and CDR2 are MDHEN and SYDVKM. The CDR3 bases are TGTGCCAGCAGCCGAACTAGCGGGAGAATGGGGACCCAGTACTTC. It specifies CASSRTSGRMGTQYF.

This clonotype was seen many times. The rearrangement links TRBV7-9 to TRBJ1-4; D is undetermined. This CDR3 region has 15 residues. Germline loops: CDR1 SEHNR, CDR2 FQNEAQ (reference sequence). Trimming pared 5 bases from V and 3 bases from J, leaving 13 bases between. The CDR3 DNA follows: TGTGCCAGCAGCACGACCTCTCGGGCTAATGAAAAACTGTTTTTT. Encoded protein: CASSTTSRANEKLFF.

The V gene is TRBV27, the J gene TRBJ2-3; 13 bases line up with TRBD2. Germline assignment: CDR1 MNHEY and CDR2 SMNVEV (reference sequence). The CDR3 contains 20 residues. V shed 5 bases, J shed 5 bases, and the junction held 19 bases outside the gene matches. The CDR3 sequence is CASSPSSLLLAGGPGDTQYF. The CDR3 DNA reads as TGTGCCAGCAGTCCCTCGTCTCTATTACTAGCGGGAGGGCCGGGAGATACGCAGTATTTT.

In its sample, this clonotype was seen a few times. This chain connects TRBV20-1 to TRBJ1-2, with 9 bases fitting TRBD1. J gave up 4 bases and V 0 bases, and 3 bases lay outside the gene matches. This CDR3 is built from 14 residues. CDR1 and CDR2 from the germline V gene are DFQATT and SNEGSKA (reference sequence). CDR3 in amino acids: CSAREQGAGYGYTF. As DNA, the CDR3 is TGCAGTGCTAGAGAACAGGGGGCAGGCTATGGCTACACCTTC.

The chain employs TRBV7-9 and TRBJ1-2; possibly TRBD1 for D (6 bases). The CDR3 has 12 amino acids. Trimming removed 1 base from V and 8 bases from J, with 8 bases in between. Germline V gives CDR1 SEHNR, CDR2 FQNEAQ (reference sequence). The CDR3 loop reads CASSLDTGGYTF. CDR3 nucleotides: TGTGCCAGCAGCTTAGATACAGGGGGCTACACCTTC.

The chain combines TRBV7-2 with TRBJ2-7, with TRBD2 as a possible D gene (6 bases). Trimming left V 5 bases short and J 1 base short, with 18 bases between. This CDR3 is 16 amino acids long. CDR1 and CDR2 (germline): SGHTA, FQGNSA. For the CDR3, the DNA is TGTGCCAGCAGCGGCCGGGAGCTACCCTGGTCCTACGAGCAGTACTTC. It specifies CASSGRELPWSYEQYF.

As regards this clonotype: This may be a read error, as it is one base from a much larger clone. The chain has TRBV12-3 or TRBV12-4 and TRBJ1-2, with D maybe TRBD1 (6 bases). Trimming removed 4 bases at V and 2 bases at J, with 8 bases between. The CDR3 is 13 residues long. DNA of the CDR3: TGTGCCAGCAGTTGGGGACAAAACTATGGCTACACCTTC. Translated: CASSWGQNYGYTF.

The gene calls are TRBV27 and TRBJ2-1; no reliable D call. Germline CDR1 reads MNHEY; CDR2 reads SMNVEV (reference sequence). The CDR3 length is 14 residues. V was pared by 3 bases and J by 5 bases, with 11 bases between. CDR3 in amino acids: CASSFSGGDNEQFF. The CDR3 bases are TGTGCCAGCAGTTTCTCGGGCGGAGACAATGAGCAGTTCTTC.

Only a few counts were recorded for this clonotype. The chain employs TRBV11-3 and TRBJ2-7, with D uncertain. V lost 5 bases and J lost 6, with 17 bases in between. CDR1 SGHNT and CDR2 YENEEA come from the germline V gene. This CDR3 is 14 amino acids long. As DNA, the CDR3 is TGTGCCAGCAGCCTAGGGCCGCCCCTCTCCGAGCAGTACTTC. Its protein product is CASSLGPPLSEQYF.

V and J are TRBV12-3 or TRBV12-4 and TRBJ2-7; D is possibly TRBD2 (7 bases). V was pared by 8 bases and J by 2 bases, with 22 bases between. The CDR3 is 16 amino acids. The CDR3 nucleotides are TGTGCCAGCGCCTTAGGGGGTCGCGGGAGACCCTACGAGCAGTACTTC. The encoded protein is CASALGGRGRPYEQYF.

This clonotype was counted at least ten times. Here the CDR3 DNA reads TGCAGTGCTCGCCGGGAGTTCCCCTACGAGCAGTACTTC. Residues: CSARREFPYEQYF. The rearrangement links TRBV20-1 to TRBJ2-7; perhaps TRBD2 as D (6 bases). Germline loops: CDR1 DFQATT, CDR2 SNEGSKA (reference sequence). The length of the CDR3 is 13 residues. V shed 5 bases and J shed 2 bases, with 13 bases lying between them.

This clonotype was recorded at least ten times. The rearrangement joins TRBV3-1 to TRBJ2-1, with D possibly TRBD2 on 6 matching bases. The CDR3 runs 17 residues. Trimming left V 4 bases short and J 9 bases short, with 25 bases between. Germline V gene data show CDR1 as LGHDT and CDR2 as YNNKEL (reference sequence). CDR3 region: CASSPLATGIAGGEQFF. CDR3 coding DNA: TGTGCCAGCAGCCCCTTGGCGACGGGGATCGCCGGGGGTGAGCAGTTCTTC.

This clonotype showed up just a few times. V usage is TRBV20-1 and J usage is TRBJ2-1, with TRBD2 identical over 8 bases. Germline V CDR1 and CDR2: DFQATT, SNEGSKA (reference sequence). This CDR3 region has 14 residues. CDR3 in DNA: TGCAGCTTTCCGGGACTAGTGTCCTACAATGAGCAGTTCTTC. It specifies CSFPGLVSYNEQFF.

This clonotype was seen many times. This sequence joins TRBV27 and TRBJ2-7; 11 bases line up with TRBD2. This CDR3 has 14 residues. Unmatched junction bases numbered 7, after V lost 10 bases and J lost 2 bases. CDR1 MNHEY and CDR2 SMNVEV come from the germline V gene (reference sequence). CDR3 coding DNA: TGTGCCACCGCGACTAGCGGGACCACCTACGAGCAGTACTTC. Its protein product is CATATSGTTYEQYF.

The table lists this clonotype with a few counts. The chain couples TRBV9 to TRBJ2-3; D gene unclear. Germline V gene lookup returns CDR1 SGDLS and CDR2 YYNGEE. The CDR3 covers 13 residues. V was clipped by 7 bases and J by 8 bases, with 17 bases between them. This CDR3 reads CASQNKATGTQYF. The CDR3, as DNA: TGTGCCAGCCAAAACAAGGCCACGGGTACGCAGTATTTT.

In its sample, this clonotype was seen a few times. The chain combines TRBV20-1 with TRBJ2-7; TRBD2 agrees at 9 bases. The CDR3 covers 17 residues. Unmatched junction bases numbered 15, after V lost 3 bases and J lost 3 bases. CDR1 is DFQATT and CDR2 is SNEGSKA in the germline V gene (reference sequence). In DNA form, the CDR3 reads TGCAGTGCTAGGACACCCTTGCCGGGACTAGCAGGCTACGAGCAGTACTTC. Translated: CSARTPLPGLAGYEQYF.

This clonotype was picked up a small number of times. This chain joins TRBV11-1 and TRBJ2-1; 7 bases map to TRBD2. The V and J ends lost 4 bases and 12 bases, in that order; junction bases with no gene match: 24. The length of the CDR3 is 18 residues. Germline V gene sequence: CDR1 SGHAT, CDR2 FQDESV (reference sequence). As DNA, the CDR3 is TGTGCCAGCAGCTCGGTCGCGGGAGTAGCGGAGTTGAGTTATGGGCAGTTCTTC. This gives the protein CASSSVAGVAELSYGQFF.